This T cell receptor (beta chain) comes out of a study of blood T cell repertoires in COVID-19. The germline V gene encodes CDR1 SEHNR and CDR2 FQNEAQ (reference sequence). The CDR3 runs to 16 residues. Trimming at V came to 2 bases and at J to 6 bases, leaving 7 bases not matched to a gene. The protocol was immunoSEQ multiplex PCR, while the TCRdb copy is restricted to in-frame clones and leaves out a portion. The sample lists about 160,000 clones, approximately 91% occurring once. The chain has TRBV7-9 and TRBJ1-6; the match to TRBD1 covers 7 bases. This clonotype originated in a man aged 18 to 29 with acute or convalescent COVID-19. Sequenced sample: peripheral blood. The CDR3 bases are TGTGCCAGCAGCTTATACGACAGGGCGCTTAATTCACCCCTCCACTTT. As protein: CASSLYDRALNSPLHF.